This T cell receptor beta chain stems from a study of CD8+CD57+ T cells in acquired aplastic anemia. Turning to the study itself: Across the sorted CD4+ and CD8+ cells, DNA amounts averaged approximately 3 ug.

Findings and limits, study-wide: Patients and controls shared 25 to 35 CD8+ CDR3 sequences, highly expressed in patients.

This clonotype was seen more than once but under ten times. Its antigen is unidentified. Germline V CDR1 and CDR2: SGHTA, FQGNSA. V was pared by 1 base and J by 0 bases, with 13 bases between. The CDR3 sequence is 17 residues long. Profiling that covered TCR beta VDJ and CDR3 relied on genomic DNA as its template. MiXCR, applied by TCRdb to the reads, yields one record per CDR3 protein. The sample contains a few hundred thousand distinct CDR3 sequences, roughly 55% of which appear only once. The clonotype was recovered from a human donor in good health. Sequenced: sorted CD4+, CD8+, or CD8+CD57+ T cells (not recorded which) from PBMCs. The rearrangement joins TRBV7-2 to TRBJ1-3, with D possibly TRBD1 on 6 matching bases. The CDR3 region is CASSLVGAHLSGNTIYF. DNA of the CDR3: TGTGCCAGCAGCTTAGTGGGGGCCCACCTCTCTGGAAACACCATATATTTT.